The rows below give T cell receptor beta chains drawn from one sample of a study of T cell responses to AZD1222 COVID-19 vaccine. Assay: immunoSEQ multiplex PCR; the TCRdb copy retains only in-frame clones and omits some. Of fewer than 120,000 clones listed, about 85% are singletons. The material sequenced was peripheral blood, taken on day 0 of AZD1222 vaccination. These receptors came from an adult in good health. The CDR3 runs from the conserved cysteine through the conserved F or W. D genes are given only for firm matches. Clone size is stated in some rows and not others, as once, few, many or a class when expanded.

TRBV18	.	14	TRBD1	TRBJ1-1	TGTGCCAGCTCACCGGACAGGGGATATACTGAAGCTTTCTTT	CASSPDRGYTEAFF
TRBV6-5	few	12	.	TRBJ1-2	TGTGCCAGCAGTAGAGGGCGGGCTGGCTACACCTTC	CASSRGRAGYTF
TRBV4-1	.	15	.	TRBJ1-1	TGCGCCAGCAGCCAAACCGCTGTTATGAACACTGAAGCTTTCTTT	CASSQTAVMNTEAFF
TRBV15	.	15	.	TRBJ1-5	TGTGCCACCAGCAGAGATGTGGGAGGCAATCAGCCCCAGCATTTT	CATSRDVGGNQPQHF
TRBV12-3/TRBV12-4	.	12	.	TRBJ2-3	TGTGCCAGCAGTCCCAGCACAGATACGCAGTATTTT	CASSPSTDTQYF
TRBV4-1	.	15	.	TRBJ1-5	TGCGCCAGCAGCCAAGATCAATTGGGGGTTCAGCCCCAGCATTTT	CASSQDQLGVQPQHF
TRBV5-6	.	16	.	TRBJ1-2	TGTGCCAGCAACTCCGCTACAGGGATGGACGGCTATGGCTACACCTTC	CASNSATGMDGYGYTF
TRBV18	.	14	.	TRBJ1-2	TGTGCCAGCTCACCACAGGGGACTGGCTATGGCTACACCTTC	CASSPQGTGYGYTF
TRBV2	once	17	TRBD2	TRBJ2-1	TGTGCCAGCAGTCCCGCTGTGATAGCGGGAGGGCCTGATGAGCAGTTCTTC	CASSPAVIAGGPDEQFF
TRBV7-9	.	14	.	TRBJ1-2	TGTGCCAGCAGCCCCGGACCCATGGAGATAGGCTACACCTTC	CASSPGPMEIGYTF
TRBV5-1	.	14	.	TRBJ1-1	TGCGCCAGCAGCTTGGTAGGGGGACGCACTGAAGCTTTCTTT	CASSLVGGRTEAFF
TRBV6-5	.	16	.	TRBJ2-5	TGTGCCAGCAGTTACGCGGTGGGGGCGACCGCAAGGACCCAGTACTTC	CASSYAVGATARTQYF
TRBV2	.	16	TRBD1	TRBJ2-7	TGTGCCAGCAGTACATCCGGGACAGGGGCCTCCTACGAGCAGTACTTC	CASSTSGTGASYEQYF